This T cell receptor (beta chain) was observed in a study of T cell repertoires in cytomegalovirus infection. This clonotype was detected only a few times. Its target is not known. Trimming cost V 4 bases and J 5 bases, with 14 bases left between them. This CDR3 is 14 amino acids long. CDR1 is MGHRA, CDR2 YSYEKL, per germline. TCRdb redid the calling of the reads with MiXCR, one entry per CDR3 protein. The sample consists of roughly 730,000 distinct CDR3 sequences, around 31% of them appearing once. The study, taken as a whole, reports: The ex vivo response was dominated by HLA-C-restricted CMV-specific TCR beta clonotypes. The study identified carriers of CMV plus the relevant HLA from cumulative public TCR beta family frequency.

The rearrangement joins TRBV4-1 to TRBJ2-5, with a possible D match to TRBD2 (7 bases). The sequence came from a human donor in good health (CMV status not recorded). Some clones in this sample may be carry-over from other donors' samples. The material sequenced was cultured PBMCs, taken from culture after CMV antigen stimulation. The DNA of the CDR3 is TGCGCCAGCAGCCGGAGGGGGGGGTCGGAGACCCAGTACTTC. This codes for CASSRRGGSETQYF.